This TCR beta chain originates from a study of control samples from healthy donors and cancer patients. Sequencing used immunoSEQ multiplex PCR; TCRdb keeps in-frame clones, though not all of them. The data contain under 95,000 clones, more than 80% of them singletons. Source material: blood. This clonotype was obtained from a man over 45 in good health.

The chain's CDR3 is CASSRLELSRPSSGNTIYF. CDR3 DNA sequence: TGTGCCAGCAGCCGACTGGAACTTTCACGACCTAGCTCTGGAAACACCATATATTTT. The J gene is TRBJ1-3, the V gene TRBV6-2 or TRBV6-3, with D unclear. This CDR3 has 19 amino acids. The ends were cut back, 6 bases at V and 0 bases at J, with 24 bases in the middle. CDR1 is MNHEY, CDR2 SVGEGT, per germline.